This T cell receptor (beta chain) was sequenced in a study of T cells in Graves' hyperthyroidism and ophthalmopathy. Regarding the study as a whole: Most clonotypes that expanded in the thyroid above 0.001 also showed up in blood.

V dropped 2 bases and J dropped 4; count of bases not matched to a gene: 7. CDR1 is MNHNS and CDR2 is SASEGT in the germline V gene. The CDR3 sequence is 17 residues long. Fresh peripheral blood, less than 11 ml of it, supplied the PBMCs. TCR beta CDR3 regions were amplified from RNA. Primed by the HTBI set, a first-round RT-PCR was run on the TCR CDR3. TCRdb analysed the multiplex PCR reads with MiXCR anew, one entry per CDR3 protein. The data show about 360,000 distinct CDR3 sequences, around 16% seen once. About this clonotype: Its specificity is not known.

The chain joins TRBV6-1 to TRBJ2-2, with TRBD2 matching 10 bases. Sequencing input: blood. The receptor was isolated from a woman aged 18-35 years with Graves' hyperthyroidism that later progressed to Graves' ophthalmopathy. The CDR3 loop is CASSEIPAGGPTGELFF. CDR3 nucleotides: TGTGCCAGCAGTGAAATCCCAGCGGGAGGGCCCACCGGGGAGCTGTTTTTT.